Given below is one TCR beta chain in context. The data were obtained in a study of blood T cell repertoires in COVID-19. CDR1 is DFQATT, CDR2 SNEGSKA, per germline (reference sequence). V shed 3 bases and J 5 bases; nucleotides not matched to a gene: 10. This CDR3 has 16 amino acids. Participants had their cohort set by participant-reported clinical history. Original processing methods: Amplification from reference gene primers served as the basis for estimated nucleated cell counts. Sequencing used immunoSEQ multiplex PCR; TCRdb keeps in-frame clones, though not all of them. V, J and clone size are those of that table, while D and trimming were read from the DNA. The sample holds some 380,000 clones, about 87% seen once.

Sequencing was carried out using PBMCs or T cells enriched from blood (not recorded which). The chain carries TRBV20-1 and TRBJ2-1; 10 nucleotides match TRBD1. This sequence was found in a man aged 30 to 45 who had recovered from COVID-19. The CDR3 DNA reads TGCAGTGCTAGTGGACCCCTGGACAGGGGGAACAATGAGCAGTTCTTC. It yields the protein CSASGPLDRGNNEQFF.